The 13 T cell receptor beta chains below come from one sample, sequenced in a study of Ad26.COV2.S vaccination and SARS-CoV-2 variants. Noted treatment: roughly 19 received Ad26.COV2.S at low or high dose, single or two shots; about 5 received placebo; per-sample allocation not given. The samples date from day 63 after the first vaccine or placebo injection. Generated by immunoSEQ multiplex PCR, the TCRdb table keeps only in-frame clones and is missing some. The table records around 500,000 clones, 80% to 90% of them present only once. This specimen consisted of peripheral blood, obtained in a trial of Ad26.COV2.S vaccine versus placebo. Receptors were obtained from a person between 18 and 59 years old who received the Ad26.COV2.S COVID-19 vaccine or a placebo.

The J gene is TRBJ2-6, the V gene TRBV18, with D possibly matching TRBD1 (6 bases). V was pared by 3 bases and J by 0 bases, with 15 bases between. The CDR3 consists of 18 residues. Germline assignment: CDR1 KGHSH and CDR2 LQKENI. CDR3 sequence reads: CASSPRQAVNSGANVLTF. CDR3 DNA sequence: TGTGCCAGCTCACCTCGACAGGCTGTAAACTCTGGGGCCAACGTCCTGACTTTC.

V and J are TRBV4-3 and TRBJ1-4; D not certain. Trimming left V 0 bases short and J 6 bases short, with 14 bases between. The CDR3 is made up of 16 amino acids. Germline assignment: CDR1 LGHNA and CDR2 YSLEER. As DNA, the CDR3 is TGCGCCAGCAGCCAAGATCTTTGGGGTTTGGATGAAAAACTGTTTTTT. Its protein product is CASSQDLWGLDEKLFF.

The chain is built from TRBV28 and TRBJ2-3; 14 bases line up with TRBD2. The CDR3 extends over 15 amino acids. Germline V CDR1 and CDR2: MDHEN, SYDVKM. V gave up 4 bases and J gave up 6 bases; unmatched junction bases: 3. This CDR3 is CASSSGLAGVDTQYF. Here the CDR3 DNA reads TGTGCCAGCAGTTCGGGACTAGCGGGAGTTGATACGCAGTATTTT.

The chain carries TRBV29-1 and TRBJ2-1; weak D call: TRBD1 (5 bases). CDR3 length: 13 amino acids. Germline lookup yields CDR1 SQVTM and CDR2 ANQGSEA. Trimming removed 7 bases at V and 6 bases at J, with 16 bases between. The CDR3: CSGLGSGINEQFF. The CDR3 DNA reads as TGCAGCGGATTGGGTTCAGGGATCAATGAGCAGTTCTTC.

The V gene is TRBV6-2 or TRBV6-3, the J gene TRBJ2-4, with TRBD1 matching 8 bases. V dropped 4 bases and J dropped 0; count of bases not matched to a gene: 2. This CDR3 is built from 15 residues. Per germline, CDR1 MNHEY and CDR2 SVGEGT. DNA for the CDR3: TGTGCCAGCAGTTCCAGGGGGCCAGCCAAAAACATTCAGTACTTC. Protein: CASSSRGPAKNIQYF.

The chain links TRBV29-1 to TRBJ1-6; D unresolved. Germline loops: CDR1 SQVTM, CDR2 ANQGSEA. The CDR3 is made up of 13 amino acids. V was clipped by 6 bases and J by 5 bases, with 11 bases between them. The chain's CDR3 is CSVREVDNSPLHF. In nucleotides, the CDR3 is TGCAGCGTGAGGGAAGTCGATAATTCACCCCTCCACTTT. The entire variable domain, with the rest obtained from reference TRBV29-1 and TRBJ1-6, is as follows: SAVISQKPSRDICQRGTSLTIQCQVDSQVTMMFWYRQQPGQSLTLIATANQGSEATYESGFVIDKFPISRPNLTFSTLTVSNMSPEDSSIYLCSVREVDNSPLHFGNGTRLTVT.

A word on this clone: This same CDR3 is encoded by further DNA sequences in the sample. The chain is built from TRBV25-1 and TRBJ2-5, with D possibly matching TRBD2 (5 bases). Germline loops: CDR1 MGHDK, CDR2 SYGVNS. The V end was cut by 2 bases, the J end by 7 bases, with 8 bases between. The CDR3 spans 12 residues. The CDR3 is CASSEDRGTQYF. DNA for the CDR3: TGTGCCAGCAGTGAAGATCGGGGGACCCAGTACTTC.

J is TRBJ1-1 and V is TRBV9; a weak D match, TRBD1 (6 bases). Germline values: CDR1 SGDLS, CDR2 YYNGEE. The CDR3 sequence is 15 residues long. V dropped 6 bases and J dropped 0 bases, with 15 bases sitting between them. Written as DNA, the CDR3 is TGTGCCAGCACCAAAAGGGGGATAATGAACACTGAAGCTTTCTTT. This translates into CASTKRGIMNTEAFF.

The chain joins TRBV15 to TRBJ1-2, with a weak D call TRBD1 (6 bases). The V end lost 2 bases, the J end lost 4 bases, and 11 bases lay between the germline ends. The CDR3 extends over 14 amino acids. Germline CDR1 is LNHNV and CDR2 is YYDKDF (reference sequence). DNA of the CDR3: TGTGCCACCAGCAGACTTGGGGGCGGCTATGGCTACACCTTC. Its translation: CATSRLGGGYGYTF.

J is TRBJ2-1 and V is TRBV7-3, with D perhaps matching TRBD2 (5 bases). This CDR3 contains 14 residues. Germline-derived CDR1 and CDR2 are SGHTA and FQGTGA. V lost 0 bases and J 5 bases, leaving 8 bases between the germline ends. DNA for the CDR3: TGTGCCAGCAGCTTAACCGCCGGGGACAATGAGCAGTTCTTC. Its protein is CASSLTAGDNEQFF.

The rearrangement links TRBV20-1 to TRBJ2-7; D gene uncertain. CDR3 size: 10 residues. V was pared by 3 bases and J by 8 bases, with 8 bases between. CDR1 is DFQATT and CDR2 is SNEGSKA in the germline V gene (reference sequence). The CDR3 DNA reads TGCAGTGCTAGCGATCGCAAGCAGTACTTC. Translated: CSASDRKQYF.

Worth noting for this clone: Other nucleotide sequences in the sample specify the same CDR3. CDR3 sequence reads: CASSYSGLAGELFF. CDR3 in DNA: TGTGCCAGCAGTTACTCGGGACTAGCCGGGGAGCTGTTTTTT. The chain has TRBV6-5 and TRBJ2-2; 8 bases agree with TRBD2. CDR1 MNHEY and CDR2 SVGAGI come from the germline V gene. There are 14 residues in the CDR3. With 0 bases clipped from V and 6 bases from J, the junction kept 0 bases outside the gene matches.

The chain employs TRBV18 and TRBJ2-3, with 15 bases fitting TRBD2. After removal of 3 bases from V and 2 bases from J, the junction contained 12 bases not matched to a gene. There are 20 residues in the CDR3. CDR1 KGHSH and CDR2 LQKENI come from the germline V gene. CDR3 sequence reads: CASSPLPRTSGGDNTDTQYF. The CDR3 region has the DNA TGTGCCAGCTCACCCCTCCCCAGGACTAGCGGGGGGGATAACACAGATACGCAGTATTTT.